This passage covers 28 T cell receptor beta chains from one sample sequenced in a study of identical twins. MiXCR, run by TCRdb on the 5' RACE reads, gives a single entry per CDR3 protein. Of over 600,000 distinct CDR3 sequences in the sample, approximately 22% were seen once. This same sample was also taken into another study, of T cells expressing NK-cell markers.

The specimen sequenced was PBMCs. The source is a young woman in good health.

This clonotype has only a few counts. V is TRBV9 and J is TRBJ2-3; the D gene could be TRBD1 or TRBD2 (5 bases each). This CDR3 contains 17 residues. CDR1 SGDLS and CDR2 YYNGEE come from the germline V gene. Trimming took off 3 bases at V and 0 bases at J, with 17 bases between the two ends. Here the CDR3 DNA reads TGTGCCAGCAGCGCCTTGGGACCCGCGGCTAGCACAGATACGCAGTATTTT. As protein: CASSALGPAASTDTQYF.

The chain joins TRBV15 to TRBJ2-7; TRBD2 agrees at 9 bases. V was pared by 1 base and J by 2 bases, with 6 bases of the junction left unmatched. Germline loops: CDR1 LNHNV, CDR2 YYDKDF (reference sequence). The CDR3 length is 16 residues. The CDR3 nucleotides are TGTGCCACCAGCAGAGGGGGTGGCGGGGGGGCCTACGAGCAGTACTTC. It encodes CATSRGGGGGAYEQYF.

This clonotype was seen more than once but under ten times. CDR3 amino acids: CSARDPAVETQYF. The CDR3 DNA follows: TGCAGTGCTAGGGACCCGGCGGTGGAGACCCAGTACTTC. V and J are TRBV20-1 and TRBJ2-5; D is undetermined. Germline V gene sequence: CDR1 DFQATT, CDR2 SNEGSKA (reference sequence). Trimming cost V 3 bases and J 5 bases, with 13 bases left between them. There are 13 residues in the CDR3.

CDR3 bases: TGCAGCGTTGAGTGGGGATCCAATGAGCAGTTCTTC. As protein: CSVEWGSNEQFF. The gene calls are TRBV29-1 and TRBJ2-1; D is unresolved. This CDR3 has 12 residues. The germline V gene encodes CDR1 SQVTM and CDR2 ANQGSEA. V lost 3 bases, J lost 6 bases, and 9 bases lay in between.

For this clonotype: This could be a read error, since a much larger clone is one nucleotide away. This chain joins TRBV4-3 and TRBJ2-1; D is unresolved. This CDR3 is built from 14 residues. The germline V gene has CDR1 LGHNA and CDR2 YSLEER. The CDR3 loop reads CASSTSLDYNQQFF. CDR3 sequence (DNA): TGCGCCAGCAGCACAAGCCTGGATTACAATCAGCAGTTCTTC.

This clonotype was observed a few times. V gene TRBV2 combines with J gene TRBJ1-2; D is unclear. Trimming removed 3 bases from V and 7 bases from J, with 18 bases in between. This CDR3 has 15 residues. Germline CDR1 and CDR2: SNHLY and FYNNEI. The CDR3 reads CASSEGSYGAGGYTF. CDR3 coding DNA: TGTGCCAGCAGTGAGGGATCTTACGGCGCGGGTGGCTACACCTTC.

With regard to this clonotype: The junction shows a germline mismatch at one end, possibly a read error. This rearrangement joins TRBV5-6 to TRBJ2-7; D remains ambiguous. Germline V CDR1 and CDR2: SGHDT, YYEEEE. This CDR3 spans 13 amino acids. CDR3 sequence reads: CASGPGDSCEQYF. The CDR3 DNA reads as TGTGCCAGCGGCCCCGGAGACTCCTGCGAGCAGTACTTC.

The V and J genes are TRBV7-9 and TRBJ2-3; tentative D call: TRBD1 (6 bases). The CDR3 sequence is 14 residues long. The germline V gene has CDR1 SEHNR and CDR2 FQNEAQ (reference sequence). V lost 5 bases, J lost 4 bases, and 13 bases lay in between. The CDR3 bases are TGTGCCAGCAGCCCCCGACAGGAACCAGATACGCAGTATTTT. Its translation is CASSPRQEPDTQYF.

CDR3 region: CASRTIGTGRAQPQHF. For the CDR3, the DNA is TGTGCCAGTAGGACGATCGGGACAGGGAGGGCTCAGCCCCAGCATTTT. The chain links TRBV19 to TRBJ1-5; 9 bases fit TRBD1. Germline V gene lookup returns CDR1 LNHDA and CDR2 SQIVND (reference sequence). This CDR3 has 16 amino acids. V was clipped by 6 bases and J by 6 bases; unmatched bases: 12. Full variable domain (rest looked up from reference TRBV19 and TRBJ1-5): DGGITQSPKYLFRKEGQNVTLSCEQNLNHDAMYWYRQDPGQGLRLIYYSQIVNDFQKGDIAEGYSVSREKKESFPLTVTSAQKNPTAFYLCASRTIGTGRAQPQHFGDGTRLSIL.

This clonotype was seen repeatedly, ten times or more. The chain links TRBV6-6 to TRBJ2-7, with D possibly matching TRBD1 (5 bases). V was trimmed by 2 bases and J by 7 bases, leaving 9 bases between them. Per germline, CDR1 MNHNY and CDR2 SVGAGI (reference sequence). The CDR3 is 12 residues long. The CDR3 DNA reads TGTGCCAGCAGTTACCATCCAGGGGAGCAGTACTTC. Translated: CASSYHPGEQYF.

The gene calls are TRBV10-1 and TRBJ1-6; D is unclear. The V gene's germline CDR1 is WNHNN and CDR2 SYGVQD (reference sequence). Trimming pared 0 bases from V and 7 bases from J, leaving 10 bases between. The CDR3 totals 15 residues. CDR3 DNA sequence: TGCGCCAGCAGTGAGTCTTCTTCGGGGAATTCACCCCTCCACTTT. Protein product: CASSESSSGNSPLHF.

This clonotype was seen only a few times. CDR3 in amino acids: CASSESGSKEQFF. The DNA of the CDR3 is TGCGCCAGCAGTGAGTCGGGATCGAAGGAGCAGTTCTTC. V gene TRBV10-1 combines with J gene TRBJ2-1; no clear D. This CDR3 region has 13 residues. Per germline, CDR1 WNHNN and CDR2 SYGVQD (reference sequence). Trimming pared 0 bases from V and 10 bases from J, leaving 10 bases between.

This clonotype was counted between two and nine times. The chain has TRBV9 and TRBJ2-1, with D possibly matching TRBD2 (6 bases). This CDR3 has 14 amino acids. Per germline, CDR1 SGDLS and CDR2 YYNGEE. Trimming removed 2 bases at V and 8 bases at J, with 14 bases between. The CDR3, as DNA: TGTGCCAGCAGCGTGCGTAGGAGGGGCGATGAGCAGTTCTTC. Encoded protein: CASSVRRRGDEQFF.

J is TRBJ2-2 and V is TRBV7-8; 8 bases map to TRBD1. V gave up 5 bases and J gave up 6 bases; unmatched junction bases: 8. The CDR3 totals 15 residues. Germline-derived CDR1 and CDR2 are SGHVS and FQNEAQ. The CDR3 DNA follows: TGTGCCAGCAGCACCAGATTGACAGGGGCCGGGGAGCTGTTTTTT. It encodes CASSTRLTGAGELFF.

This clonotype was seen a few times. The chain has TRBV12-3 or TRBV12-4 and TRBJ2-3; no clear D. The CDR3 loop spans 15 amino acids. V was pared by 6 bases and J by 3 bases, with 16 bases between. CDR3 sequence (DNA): TGTGCCAGCAGCCTTCTTACCGGACCTACAGATACGCAGTATTTT. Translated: CASSLLTGPTDTQYF.

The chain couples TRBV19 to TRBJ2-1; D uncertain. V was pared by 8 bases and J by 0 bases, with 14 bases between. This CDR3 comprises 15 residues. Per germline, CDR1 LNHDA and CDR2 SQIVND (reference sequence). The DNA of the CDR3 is TGTGCCAGTGGTGGGAAGACCTACTCCTACAATGAGCAGTTCTTC. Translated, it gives CASGGKTYSYNEQFF.

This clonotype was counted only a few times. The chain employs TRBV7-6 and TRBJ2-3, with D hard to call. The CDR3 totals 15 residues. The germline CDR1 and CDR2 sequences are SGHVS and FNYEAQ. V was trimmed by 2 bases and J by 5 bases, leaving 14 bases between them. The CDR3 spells CASSLPGRVQDTQYF. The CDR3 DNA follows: TGTGCCAGCAGCTTACCCGGAAGGGTGCAAGATACGCAGTATTTT.

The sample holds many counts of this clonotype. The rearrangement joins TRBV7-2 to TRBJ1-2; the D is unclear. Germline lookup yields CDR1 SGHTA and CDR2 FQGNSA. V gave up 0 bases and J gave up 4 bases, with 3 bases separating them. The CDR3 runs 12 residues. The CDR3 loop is CASSLAGYGYTF. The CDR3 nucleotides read TGTGCCAGCAGCTTAGCAGGCTATGGCTACACCTTC.

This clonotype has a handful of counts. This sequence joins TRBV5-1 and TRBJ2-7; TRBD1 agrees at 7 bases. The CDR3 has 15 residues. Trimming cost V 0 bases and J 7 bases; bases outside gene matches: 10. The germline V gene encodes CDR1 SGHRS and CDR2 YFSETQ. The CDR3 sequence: CASSLASTGMGEQYF. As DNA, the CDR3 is TGCGCCAGCAGCTTGGCATCGACAGGGATGGGAGAGCAGTACTTC.

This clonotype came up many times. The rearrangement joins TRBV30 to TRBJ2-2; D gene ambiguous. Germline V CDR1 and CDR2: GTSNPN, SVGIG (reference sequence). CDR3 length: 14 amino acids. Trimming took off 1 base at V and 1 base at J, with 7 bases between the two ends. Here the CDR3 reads CAWSGWLNTGELFF. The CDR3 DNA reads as TGTGCCTGGAGTGGATGGTTGAACACCGGGGAGCTGTTTTTT.

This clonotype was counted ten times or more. CDR3 residues: CASSSGNIQYF. The CDR3 DNA reads TGCGCCAGCAGCTCCGGCAACATTCAGTACTTC. The V and J genes are TRBV5-1 and TRBJ2-4; D uncertain. The V gene lost 3 bases and the J gene lost 7 bases, with 5 bases spanning the gap. This CDR3 comprises 11 residues. Germline CDR1 reads SGHRS; CDR2 reads YFSETQ.

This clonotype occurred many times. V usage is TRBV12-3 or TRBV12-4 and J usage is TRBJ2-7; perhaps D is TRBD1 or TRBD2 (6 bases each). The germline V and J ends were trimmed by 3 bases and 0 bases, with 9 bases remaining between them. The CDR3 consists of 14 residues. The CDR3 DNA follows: TGTGCCAGCAGTTTTGGAGGGGGCTCCTACGAGCAGTACTTC. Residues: CASSFGGGSYEQYF.

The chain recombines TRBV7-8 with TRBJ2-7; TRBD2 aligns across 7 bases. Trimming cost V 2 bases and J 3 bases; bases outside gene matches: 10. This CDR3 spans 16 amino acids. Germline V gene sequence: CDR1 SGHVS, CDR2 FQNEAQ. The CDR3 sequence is CASSLRPGEGSYEQYF. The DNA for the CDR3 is TGTGCCAGCAGCTTAAGGCCCGGGGAGGGGAGCTACGAGCAGTACTTC.

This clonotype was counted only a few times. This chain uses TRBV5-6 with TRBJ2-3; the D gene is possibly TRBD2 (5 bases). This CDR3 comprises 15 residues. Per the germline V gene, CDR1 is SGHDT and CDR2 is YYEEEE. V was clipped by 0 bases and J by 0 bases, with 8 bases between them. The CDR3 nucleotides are TGTGCCAGCAGCTTGGAGACTATAAGCACAGATACGCAGTATTTT. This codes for CASSLETISTDTQYF.

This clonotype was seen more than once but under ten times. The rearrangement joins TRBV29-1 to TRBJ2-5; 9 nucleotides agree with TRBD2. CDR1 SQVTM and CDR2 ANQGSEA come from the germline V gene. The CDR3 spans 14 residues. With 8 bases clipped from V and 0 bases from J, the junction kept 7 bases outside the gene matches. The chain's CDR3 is CSFVAGGHQETQYF. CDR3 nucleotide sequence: TGCAGCTTCGTGGCGGGGGGGCACCAAGAGACCCAGTACTTC. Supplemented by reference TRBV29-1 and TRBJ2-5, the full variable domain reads SAVISQKPSRDICQRGTSLTIQCQVDSQVTMMFWYRQQPGQSLTLIATANQGSEATYESGFVIDKFPISRPNLTFSTLTVSNMSPEDSSIYLCSFVAGGHQETQYFGPGTRLLVL.

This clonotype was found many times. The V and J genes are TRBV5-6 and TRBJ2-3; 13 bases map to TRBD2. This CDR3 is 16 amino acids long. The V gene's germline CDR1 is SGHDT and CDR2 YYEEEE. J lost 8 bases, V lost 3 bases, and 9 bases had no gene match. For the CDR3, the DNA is TGTGCCAGCAGCTCAACTAGCGGGGGGGCGAGAGGTACGCAGTATTTT. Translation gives CASSSTSGGARGTQYF.

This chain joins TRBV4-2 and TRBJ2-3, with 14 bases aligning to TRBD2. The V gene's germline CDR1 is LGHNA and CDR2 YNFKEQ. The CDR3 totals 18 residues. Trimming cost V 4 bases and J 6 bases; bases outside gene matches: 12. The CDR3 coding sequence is TGTGCCAGCAGCCGTGGGTCCGCGACTAGCGGGGGGGCCGATACGCAGTATTTT. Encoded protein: CASSRGSATSGGADTQYF.

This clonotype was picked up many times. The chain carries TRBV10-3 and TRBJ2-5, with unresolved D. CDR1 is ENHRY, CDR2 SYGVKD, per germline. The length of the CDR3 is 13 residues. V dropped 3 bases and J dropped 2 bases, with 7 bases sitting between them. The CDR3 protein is CAISDQNQETQYF. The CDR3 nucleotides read TGTGCCATCAGTGATCAGAATCAAGAGACCCAGTACTTC.